Below are 21 T cell receptor beta chains sequenced from a single sample in a study of CD8+CD57+ T cells in acquired aplastic anemia. Genomic DNA acted as the template from which TCR beta VDJ combination and CDR3 sequence profiling were carried out. TCRdb re-called the reads with MiXCR, one entry per CDR3 protein. The repertoire holds over 200,000 distinct CDR3 sequences, about 59% seen once, with approximately 32% in the top ten. Input material: sorted CD4+, CD8+, or CD8+CD57+ T cells (not recorded which) from PBMCs. Receptor source: a human donor in good health.

This clonotype has ten or more counts. The chain carries TRBV12-3 or TRBV12-4 and TRBJ2-1; D unresolved. CDR3 length: 15 residues. V lost 0 bases, J lost 8 bases, and 14 bases lay in between. The CDR3 sequence: CASSLAQRDGDEQFF. The CDR3 region has the DNA TGTGCCAGCAGTTTAGCCCAGCGTGATGGCGATGAGCAGTTCTTC.

The J gene is TRBJ2-7, the V gene TRBV4-1; D may be TRBD1 (5 bases). This CDR3 comprises 16 residues. Germline V lookup: CDR1 MGHRA, CDR2 YSYEKL. V gave up 0 bases and J gave up 0 bases, with 12 bases separating them. The CDR3 nucleotides are TGCGCCAGCAGCCAAGATCACACAGGTACCTCCTACGAGCAGTACTTC. This gives the protein CASSQDHTGTSYEQYF.

CDR3 in DNA: TGTGCCAGCAGCCCTACCCCCGACAGGGGGGATGGCTACACCTTC. Protein: CASSPTPDRGDGYTF. The J gene is TRBJ1-2, the V gene TRBV27; 9 bases align to TRBD1. The V segment lost 6 bases and the J segment 6 bases; nucleotides outside the gene matches: 11. Germline-derived CDR1 and CDR2 are MNHEY and SMNVEV (reference sequence). The CDR3 is made up of 15 amino acids.

This chain uses TRBV12-5 with TRBJ2-2, with a tentative D call TRBD2 (5 bases). The germline V and J ends were trimmed by 4 bases and 7 bases, with 16 bases remaining between them. CDR3 length: 15 residues. Germline V gene sequence: CDR1 LGHNT, CDR2 FRNRAP. The CDR3 DNA sequence: TGTGCTAGTGGTTCCTTGGGCGCTGGAGGCGGGGAGCTGTTTTTT. This gives the protein CASGSLGAGGGELFF.

As concerns this clonotype: A junction boundary mismatches the germline segment, possibly from a read error. The chain combines TRBV30 with TRBJ1-2; D perhaps matches TRBD1 (6 bases). CDR1 is GTSNPN and CDR2 is SVGIG in the germline V gene (reference sequence). The CDR3 consists of 14 residues. The CDR3, as DNA: TGTGCCTGGAGTGGGGACACCGACAACTATGGCTACGCCTTC. It encodes CAWSGDTDNYGYAF.

V and J are TRBV10-3 and TRBJ1-1, with unresolved D. Trimming pared 10 bases from V and 8 bases from J, leaving 23 bases between. The CDR3 has 14 residues. The germline gives CDR1 ENHRY, CDR2 SYGVKD. The CDR3 bases are TGTGCCAGCAGCAGACAATTGACACTAAAGGAAGCTTTCTTT. It is translated as CASSRQLTLKEAFF.

This clonotype was observed many times. This rearrangement joins TRBV6-5 to TRBJ1-1; no definite D call. V shed 4 bases and J shed 3 bases, with 9 bases lying between them. The CDR3 sequence is 13 residues long. The germline V gene encodes CDR1 MNHEY and CDR2 SVGAGI. The chain's CDR3 is CASSFGSDTEAFF. The CDR3 DNA follows: TGTGCCAGCAGTTTTGGATCCGACACTGAAGCTTTCTTT.

The chain's CDR3 is CSAPMTIQETQYF. CDR3 sequence (DNA): TGCAGTGCCCCTATGACAATCCAAGAGACCCAGTACTTC. The chain links TRBV20-1 to TRBJ2-5; D gene ambiguous. The CDR3 extends over 13 amino acids. V was trimmed by 6 bases and J by 1 base, leaving 12 bases between them. Germline values: CDR1 DFQATT, CDR2 SNEGSKA (reference sequence).

The chain couples TRBV24-1 to TRBJ2-2; D remains unclear. The CDR3 spans 14 residues. V lost 7 bases, J lost 3 bases, and 11 bases lay in between. Germline lookup yields CDR1 KGHDR and CDR2 SFDVKD. CDR3 loop: CATRTGSDTGELFF. CDR3 nucleotides: TGTGCCACCAGGACTGGTTCGGACACCGGGGAGCTGTTTTTT.

The chain is built from TRBV7-2 and TRBJ1-1; possibly TRBD1 for D (6 bases). The CDR3 is 13 amino acids. In germline, CDR1 is SGHTA, CDR2 FQGNSA. V lost 5 bases, J lost 5 bases, and 12 bases lay in between. The chain's CDR3 is CASSLKQGTEAFF. The DNA of the CDR3 is TGTGCCAGCAGCCTTAAACAGGGTACTGAAGCTTTCTTT. Variable domain in full (rest from reference TRBV7-2 and TRBJ1-1): GAGVSQSPSNKVTEKGKDVELRCDPISGHTALYWYRQSLGQGLEFLIYFQGNSAPDKSGLPSDRFSAERTGGSVSTLTIQRTQQEDSAVYLCASSLKQGTEAFFGQGTRLTVV.

About this clonotype: The junction does not match germline at one end; this may be a read error. V and J are TRBV27 and TRBJ2-7; D gene ambiguous. Germline loops: CDR1 MNHEY, CDR2 SMNVEV (reference sequence). The length of the CDR3 is 15 residues. The chain's CDR3 is CASSSLMSANYEQHF. In DNA form, the CDR3 reads TGTGCCAGCAGTTCCCTTATGAGCGCAAACTACGAGCAGCACTTC.

This chain connects TRBV5-1 to TRBJ1-1; D is undetermined. CDR1 is SGHRS and CDR2 is YFSETQ in the germline V gene. Trimming took off 0 bases at V and 0 bases at J, with 6 bases between the two ends. The CDR3 is made up of 14 amino acids. The CDR3 is CASSLGVLNTEAFF. CDR3 nucleotides: TGCGCCAGCAGCTTGGGGGTTCTGAACACTGAAGCTTTCTTT.

Many counts were recorded for this clonotype. CDR3 coding DNA: TGTGCCAGCAGTTACGGCGGGACCGGGGAGCTGTTTTTT. This translates into CASSYGGTGELFF. This sequence joins TRBV6-5 and TRBJ2-2, with D maybe TRBD2 (5 bases). V was clipped by 2 bases and J by 5 bases, with 6 bases between them. Germline assignment: CDR1 MNHEY and CDR2 SVGAGI. The CDR3 covers 13 residues.

The chain's CDR3 is CASRHTGTRVVNTEAFF. For the CDR3, the DNA is TGTGCCAGCAGGCACACCGGGACAAGGGTTGTGAACACTGAAGCTTTCTTT. The V call is TRBV11-2, the J call TRBJ1-1; D perhaps matches TRBD1 (6 bases). Deletions cut 6 bases from V and 0 bases from J, with 20 bases between. CDR3 length: 17 amino acids. Germline V lookup: CDR1 SGHAT, CDR2 FQNNGV.

This clonotype was recorded at least ten times. The chain couples TRBV7-3 to TRBJ2-1, with TRBD2 identical over 10 bases. V trimming: 5 bases; J trimming: 10 bases; junction bases outside the gene matches: 14. This CDR3 has 16 amino acids. CDR1 and CDR2 from the germline V gene are SGHTA and FQGTGA. Here the CDR3 DNA reads TGTGCCAGCAGCCCCTGGACTAGCGGATCTTGGGAAGAGCAGTTCTTC. Encoded protein: CASSPWTSGSWEEQFF. Looking up the rest from reference TRBV7-3 and TRBJ2-1 gives the full variable domain: GAGVSQTPSNKVTEKGKYVELRCDPISGHTALYWYRQSLGQGPEFLIYFQGTGAADDSGLPNDRFFAVRPEGSVSTLKIQRTERGDSAVYLCASSPWTSGSWEEQFFGPGTRLTVL.

The rearrangement links TRBV7-8 to TRBJ2-1; D is possibly TRBD1 (6 bases). The CDR3 is made up of 15 amino acids. V was shortened by 5 bases and J by 5 bases, with 16 bases between the two germline ends. Germline V gene lookup returns CDR1 SGHVS and CDR2 FQNEAQ. CDR3 loop: CASSPPGTSDNEQFF. The CDR3 DNA is TGTGCCAGCAGCCCGCCCGGGACATCGGACAATGAGCAGTTCTTC.

V gene TRBV7-9 combines with J gene TRBJ1-1, with TRBD1 as a possible D gene (6 bases). This CDR3 is 14 amino acids long. CDR1 is SEHNR, CDR2 FQNEAQ, per germline (reference sequence). The ends were cut back, 4 bases at V and 7 bases at J, with 16 bases in the middle. The CDR3 DNA sequence: TGTGCCAGCAGCTATGGGCAGGGGTTGGATGAAGCTTTCTTT. It codes for CASSYGQGLDEAFF.

Regarding this clonotype: Since the CDR3 does not end with the conserved phenylalanine or tryptophan, this likely comes from a read error. The chain employs TRBV29-1 and TRBJ2-7; the D is unclear. CDR1 and CDR2 (germline): SQVTM, ANQGSEA. V shed 0 bases and J shed 6 bases, with 12 bases lying between them. The CDR3 is 13 residues long. The CDR3 DNA is TGCAGCGTTGAAGATCCACCTGGGGTCGAGCAGTACTCC. Translating it yields CSVEDPPGVEQYS.

This clonotype occurred many times. V and J are TRBV29-1 and TRBJ2-1; a weak D match, TRBD1 (6 bases). CDR1 and CDR2 from the germline V gene are SQVTM and ANQGSEA. The length of the CDR3 is 13 residues. The germline V and J ends were trimmed by 4 bases and 4 bases, with 11 bases remaining between them. The CDR3 DNA is TGCAGCGTTGTAGACACAGGGTACAATGAGCAGTTCTTC. It yields the protein CSVVDTGYNEQFF.

This clonotype has a count of ten or more. The chain couples TRBV6-6 to TRBJ2-7; possibly TRBD1 for D (7 bases). The CDR3 covers 14 residues. Looked up from germline, CDR1 is MNHNY and CDR2 is SVGAGI (reference sequence). The V and J ends lost 6 bases and 2 bases respectively, with 14 bases between them. CDR3 residues: CASRLEGATYEQYF. Here the CDR3 DNA reads TGTGCCAGCAGGCTGGAGGGGGCCACCTACGAGCAGTACTTC.

Worth noting for this clonotype: The germline gene is not matched at one end of the junction; a read error may be the cause. This rearrangement joins TRBV2 to TRBJ2-5; D may be TRBD1 or TRBD2 (5 bases each). The CDR3 sequence is 13 residues long. CDR1 and CDR2 (germline): SNHLY, FYNNEI. Written as DNA, the CDR3 is TGTGCCAGCAGTGTGGCGGTAGGGGTACGAGGGGACTTC. Translating it yields CASSVAVGVRGDF.